Presented here are 17 T cell receptor beta chains from one specimen sequenced in a study of blood T cell repertoires in COVID-19 (dated by TCRdb to about 2020). The library was produced with the immunoSEQ multiplex PCR assay. The immuneACCESS repertoire file appears here via TCRdb, limited to in-frame rearrangements. These files lack a portion of the clones; in checked studies, under half of the deficit traces to unresolved V genes, and the cause of the others is not known. The sample table shows 380,000 or so clones, and over 75% are seen once. The top ten clonotypes cover over 2% of the sample. Sequencing was done on a sample of PBMCs or T cells enriched from blood (not recorded which). The origin of the receptors is a woman aged 35 to 49 with acute COVID-19.

The chain joins TRBV9 to TRBJ1-5; no clear D gene. V was cut by 0 bases and J by 8 bases, with 6 bases left in between. Germline V gene sequence: CDR1 SGDLS, CDR2 YYNGEE. CDR3 length: 12 residues. The CDR3 coding sequence is TGTGCCAGCAGCGTAGGGAGTGAGCCCCAGCATTTT. Protein product: CASSVGSEPQHF.

CDR3 DNA: TGTGCCAGCAGCCCCGGGGGGGGAATCTATGGCTACACCTTC. Its translation: CASSPGGGIYGYTF. The chain recombines TRBV13 with TRBJ1-2, with a possible D match to TRBD1 (5 bases). V lost 5 bases to trimming and J lost 4 bases, with 14 bases between them. CDR1 is PRHDT and CDR2 is FYEKMQ in the germline V gene (reference sequence). This CDR3 spans 14 amino acids.

The chain employs TRBV19 and TRBJ2-2; 7 positions agree with TRBD1. Germline CDR1 is LNHDA and CDR2 is SQIVND (reference sequence). The trim removed 7 bases at V and 11 bases at J, leaving 10 bases unmatched. The CDR3 totals 13 residues. The CDR3 coding sequence is TGTGCCAGTAAACTCGACAGGGTGACCGAGCTGTTTTTT. Translating gives CASKLDRVTELFF.

The chain links TRBV2 to TRBJ1-6; no definite D call. The CDR3 is 14 residues long. The V gene's germline CDR1 is SNHLY and CDR2 FYNNEI. V was trimmed by 0 bases and J by 7 bases, leaving 7 bases between them. The chain's CDR3 is CASSEARQNSPLHF. DNA for the CDR3: TGTGCCAGCAGTGAAGCCAGACAAAATTCACCCCTCCACTTT.

The chain links TRBV3-1 (or the pseudogene TRBV3-2) to TRBJ2-5, with D perhaps TRBD1 (5 bases). Germline CDR1 LGHDT, CDR2 YNNKEL (reference sequence). This CDR3 region has 11 residues. Trimming removed 8 bases from V and 4 bases from J, with 8 bases in between. CDR3 sequence: CASQGRETQYF. CDR3 in DNA: TGTGCCAGCCAGGGCCGAGAGACCCAGTACTTC.

This clone was counted between two and nine times. The chain recombines TRBV4-2 with TRBJ1-1; 8 bases are shared with TRBD1. V was clipped by 5 bases and J by 6 bases; unmatched bases: 11. Germline-derived CDR1 and CDR2 are LGHNA and YNFKEQ. CDR3 length equals 15 residues. Here the CDR3 reads CASSSFTGTGAEAFF. CDR3 sequence (DNA): TGTGCCAGCAGCAGCTTCACCGGGACAGGCGCTGAAGCTTTCTTT.

V is TRBV19 and J is TRBJ2-3; 10 bases line up with TRBD1. The CDR3 spans 16 residues. Germline lookup yields CDR1 LNHDA and CDR2 SQIVND (reference sequence). V lost 5 bases, J lost 3 bases, and 8 bases stayed unmatched. DNA of the CDR3: TGTGCCAGTAGTTCATGGACAGGGGGTCAAACAGATACGCAGTATTTT. Protein product: CASSSWTGGQTDTQYF. The whole variable domain, remainder taken from reference TRBV19 and TRBJ2-3, is DGGITQSPKYLFRKEGQNVTLSCEQNLNHDAMYWYRQDPGQGLRLIYYSQIVNDFQKGDIAEGYSVSREKKESFPLTVTSAQKNPTAFYLCASSSWTGGQTDTQYFGPGTRLTVL.

The V and J genes are TRBV5-5 and TRBJ2-3; 7 bases align to TRBD1. CDR1 and CDR2 from the germline V gene are SGHKS and YYEKEE (reference sequence). The CDR3 covers 13 residues. V shed 4 bases, J shed 6 bases, and the junction held 5 bases outside the gene matches. The CDR3 sequence: CASSDDRVDTQYF. In nucleotides, the CDR3 is TGTGCCAGCAGCGACGACAGGGTCGATACGCAGTATTTT.

The V and J genes are TRBV18 and TRBJ1-1, with a possible D match to TRBD1 (6 bases). With 3 bases removed from V and 1 base from J, the gap between germline ends came to 12 bases. CDR3 size: 15 residues. Germline V lookup: CDR1 KGHSH, CDR2 LQKENI. CDR3 in amino acids: CASSPFGQTNTEAFF. CDR3 DNA: TGTGCCAGCTCACCTTTCGGACAGACGAACACTGAAGCTTTCTTT.

The J gene is TRBJ2-5, the V gene TRBV20-1; D is possibly TRBD2 (5 bases). The CDR3 loop spans 11 amino acids. The V gene's germline CDR1 is DFQATT and CDR2 SNEGSKA (reference sequence). CDR3 bases: TGCAGAGCCGGGGACCAAGAGACCCAGTACTTC. Its protein product is CRAGDQETQYF.

V usage is TRBV3-1 (or the pseudogene TRBV3-2) and J usage is TRBJ1-1; 8 bases align to TRBD1. V gave up 4 bases and J gave up 2 bases; unmatched junction bases: 9. In germline, CDR1 is LGHDT, CDR2 YNNKEL (reference sequence). CDR3 length: 16 residues. The CDR3 loop is CASSPAGGASNTEAFF. The DNA for the CDR3 is TGTGCCAGCAGCCCCGCAGGGGGCGCGTCAAACACTGAAGCTTTCTTT.

This chain connects TRBV7-6 to TRBJ2-3, with 8 bases aligning to TRBD2. The CDR3 sequence is 16 residues long. After removal of 2 bases from V and 2 bases from J, the junction contained 6 bases not matched to a gene. Germline V gene sequence: CDR1 SGHVS, CDR2 FNYEAQ. The DNA for the CDR3 is TGTGCCAGCAGCTTATCCGGGGGGGACCTCACAGATACGCAGTATTTT. Protein: CASSLSGGDLTDTQYF.

This chain joins TRBV19 and TRBJ1-5, with TRBD1 as a possible D gene (5 bases). V shed 5 bases and J shed 3 bases, with 11 bases lying between them. This CDR3 contains 14 residues. From germline, CDR1 is LNHDA and CDR2 SQIVND (reference sequence). The CDR3 region has the DNA TGTGCCAGTAGTTATAGACAGAACAATCAGCCCCAGCATTTT. Protein product: CASSYRQNNQPQHF.

This chain uses TRBV6-1 with TRBJ1-2, with 7 bases matching TRBD1. CDR1 and CDR2 (germline): MNHNS, SASEGT. With V trimmed by 0 bases and J by 4 bases, 5 bases remained unmatched. The CDR3 is 15 residues long. DNA of the CDR3: TGTGCCAGCAGTGAAGCCTCGGGACAGCGCTATGGCTACACCTTC. Its translation: CASSEASGQRYGYTF.

This clone showed up just once. The V and J genes are TRBV11-2 and TRBJ1-4; TRBD1 is a possible D gene (5 bases). The CDR3 extends over 15 amino acids. From germline, CDR1 is SGHAT and CDR2 FQNNGV. V gave up 1 base and J gave up 8 bases, with 14 bases separating them. CDR3 residues: CASSLASPGSEKLFF. DNA for the CDR3: TGTGCCAGCAGCTTAGCCTCGCCAGGGTCCGAAAAACTGTTTTTT.

This chain links TRBV4-2 with TRBJ2-7; D might be TRBD1 (5 bases). The V end lost 1 base, the J end lost 3 bases, and 10 bases lay between the germline ends. Germline CDR1 reads LGHNA; CDR2 reads YNFKEQ. The CDR3 spans 14 residues. CDR3: CASSQGQIIYEQYF. The CDR3 DNA follows: TGTGCCAGCAGCCAAGGACAGATAATCTACGAGCAGTACTTC.

The chain recombines TRBV5-4 with TRBJ2-2; 9 bases agree with TRBD2. This CDR3 spans 18 amino acids. Germline V lookup: CDR1 SGHNT, CDR2 YYREEE (reference sequence). Trimming took 4 bases from V and 0 from J; bases not matched to a gene: 10. CDR3 protein: CASSRNNLAGANTGELFF. The CDR3 region has the DNA TGTGCCAGCAGCCGGAATAACTTAGCGGGGGCGAACACCGGGGAGCTGTTTTTT.